The TCR beta chain described here comes from a study of cytomegalovirus exposure and HLA in healthy donors. Study-level information: The study's early data release held about 85 million unique TCRs from HLA-typed donors.

Study-wide points: In a later analysis, a missense DCLRE1C variant was linked to TCR beta V- and J-gene trimming. Earlier analysis looked at TCR beta V segments, and most were productive about 90% or about 30% of the time.

About this clone: What it binds is not known.

The V and J ends lost 0 bases and 3 bases respectively, with 9 bases between them. CDR3 size: 15 residues. Looked up from germline, CDR1 is SGHKS and CDR2 is YYEKEE (reference sequence). In the PCR, 60 Vbeta and 13 Jbeta primers were used. In the original processing: In a later analysis, the count reached about 82 million unique TCR beta chains, with about 10 million shared. Method: immunoSEQ multiplex PCR; TCRdb's copy keeps in-frame clones and lacks some. V and J calls and clone size are as listed in that table; D and trimming were resolved from the DNA. The sample holds 150,000 to 200,000 clones, 80% seen once.

This TCR was sampled from a man between 18 and 35 years old in good health and CMV-seropositive. Sequencing was performed on PBMCs. The chain uses TRBV5-5 and TRBJ2-2; weak D call: TRBD2 (5 bases). CDR3 bases: TGTGCCAGCAGCTTGGGAGGGTCAGACACCGGGGAGCTGTTTTTT. Protein product: CASSLGGSDTGELFF. The variable domain in full, with the rest retrieved from reference TRBV5-5 and TRBJ2-2, is DAGVTQSPTHLIKTRGQQVTLRCSPISGHKSVSWYQQVLGQGPQFIFQYYEKEERGRGNFPDRFSARQFPNYSSELNVNALLLGDSALYLCASSLGGSDTGELFFGEGSRLTVL.